This entry describes one T cell receptor beta chain. Clones were read by immunoSEQ multiplex PCR, and TCRdb kept only the in-frame ones, dropping some. The sample yields approximately 27,000 clones, 85% to 90% seen once. These data come from a study of T cell changes during pregnancy in multiple sclerosis. Per the germline V gene, CDR1 is GTSNPN and CDR2 is SVGIG (reference sequence). The CDR3 is made up of 15 amino acids. The V gene lost 3 bases and the J gene lost 3 bases, with 14 bases spanning the gap. This chain connects TRBV30 to TRBJ2-2; D is ambiguous. This TCR was sampled from a female donor with multiple sclerosis, enrolled in a pregnancy study. The sequencing used CD8+ T cells from peripheral blood mononuclear cells, collected before pregnancy. The CDR3 protein is CAWSRPREDTGELFF. The CDR3 coding sequence is TGTGCCTGGAGCCGCCCCAGAGAGGACACCGGGGAGCTGTTTTTT.